This T cell receptor beta chain was obtained from a study of cytomegalovirus exposure and HLA in healthy donors. Background on the study: In a later analysis, the roughly 130 validation repertoires were reported to have used the same platform as the 600 to 800 first-cohort repertoires.

TCRdb's copy holds only in-frame clones and misses some; the assay was immunoSEQ multiplex PCR. The data contain 60,000 to 80,000 clones, around 85% of them singletons. Note on this clone: What it recognizes is unknown.

V lost 6 bases to trimming and J lost 5 bases, with 11 bases between them. The CDR3 runs to 13 residues. CDR1 is SNHLY, CDR2 FYNNEI, per germline. Study-wide points: TCR beta chains numbering some 160 were designated cytomegalovirus-associated. The tendency of first-cohort TCR clusters to co-occur in the 110 or so validation repertoires emerged from a later analysis.

The sequence was obtained from a man between 25 and 39 years old in good health and CMV-seronegative. The sequencing sample was made of PBMCs. The chain employs TRBV2 and TRBJ1-5; TRBD1 is a possible D gene (5 bases). CDR3 region: CASRQRGDQPQHF. As DNA, the CDR3 is TGTGCCAGCAGACAACGGGGGGATCAGCCCCAGCATTTT.